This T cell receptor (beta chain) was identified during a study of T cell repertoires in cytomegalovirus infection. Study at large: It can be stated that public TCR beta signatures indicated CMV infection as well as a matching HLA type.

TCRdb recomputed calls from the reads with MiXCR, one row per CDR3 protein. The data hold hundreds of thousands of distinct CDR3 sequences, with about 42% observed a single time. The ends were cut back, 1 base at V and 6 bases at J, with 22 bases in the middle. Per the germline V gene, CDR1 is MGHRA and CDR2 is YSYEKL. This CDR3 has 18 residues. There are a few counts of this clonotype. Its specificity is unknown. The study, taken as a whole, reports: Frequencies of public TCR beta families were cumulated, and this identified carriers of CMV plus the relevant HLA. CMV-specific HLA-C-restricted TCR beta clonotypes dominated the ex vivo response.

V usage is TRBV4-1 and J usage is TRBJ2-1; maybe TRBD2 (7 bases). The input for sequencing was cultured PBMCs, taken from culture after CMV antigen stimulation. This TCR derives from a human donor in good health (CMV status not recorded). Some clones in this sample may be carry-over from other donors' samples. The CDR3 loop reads CASSQGSRGAKGSNEQFF. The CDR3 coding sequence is TGCGCCAGCAGCCAAGGCAGCCGGGGGGCCAAGGGGTCCAATGAGCAGTTCTTC.